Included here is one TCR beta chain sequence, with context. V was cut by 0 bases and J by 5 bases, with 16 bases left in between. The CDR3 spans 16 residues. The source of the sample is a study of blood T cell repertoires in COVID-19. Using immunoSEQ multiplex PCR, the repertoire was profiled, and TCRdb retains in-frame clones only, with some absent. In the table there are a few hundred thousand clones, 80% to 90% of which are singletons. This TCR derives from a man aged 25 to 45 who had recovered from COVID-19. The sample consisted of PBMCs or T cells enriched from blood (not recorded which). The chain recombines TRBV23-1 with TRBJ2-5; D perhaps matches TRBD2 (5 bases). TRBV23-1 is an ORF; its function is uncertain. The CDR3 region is CASSQSRVIHWETQYF. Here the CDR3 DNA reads TGCGCCAGCAGTCAATCGAGGGTAATCCATTGGGAGACCCAGTACTTC.